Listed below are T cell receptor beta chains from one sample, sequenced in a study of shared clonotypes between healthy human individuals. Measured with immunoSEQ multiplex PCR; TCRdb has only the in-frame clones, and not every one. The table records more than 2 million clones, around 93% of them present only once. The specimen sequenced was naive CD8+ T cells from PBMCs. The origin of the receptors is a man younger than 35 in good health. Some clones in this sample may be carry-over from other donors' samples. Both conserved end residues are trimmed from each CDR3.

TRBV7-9,ASSLAGQNTEAF
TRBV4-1,ASSHPTSGRAYNEQF
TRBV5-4,ASSLGVGEQY
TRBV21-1,ASSIRLVKSHTDTQY
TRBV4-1,ASSQDGGSGYEQY
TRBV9,ASSEGLAGVGETQY
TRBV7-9,ASSLGIAGGPDEQF
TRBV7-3,ASSPRLAGGQDTQY
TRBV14,ASSHVRDRRLDTQY
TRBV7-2,ASSLGTGLYVQY
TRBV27,ASSNRDSTNEKLF
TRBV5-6,ASSLRQDEAF
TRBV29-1,SVGKYSEQF
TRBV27,ASSPGTGGGRETQY
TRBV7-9,ASSPPGGLVEQY
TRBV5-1,ASSLGWSGANVLT
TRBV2,ASSEPRGRLDEQY
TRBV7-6,ASSLGLAGGPGTDTQY
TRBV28,ASSLLRPQGGYYEQY
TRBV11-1,ASSLWAGGYNEQF
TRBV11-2,ASSTPWGGGTQY
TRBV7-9,ASSTPRDTQY
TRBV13,ASRDQRGGGKPYEQY
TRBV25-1,ASSEGLAPGELF
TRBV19,AAGTITGELF
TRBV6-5,ASSYSSGEIQGEAF
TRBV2,ASNLSGDHPLNTGELF
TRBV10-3,AIQAGNLNTEAF
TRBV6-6,ASSYLLAGEQY
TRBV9,ASSDGQGVSYEQY
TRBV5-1,ASSLRASPRDEQY
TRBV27,ASIPPAKNIQY
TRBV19,ASSILRDFGAYEQY
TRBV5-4,ASSLVPDGTGPYNEQF
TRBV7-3,ASRLPGKSAGELF
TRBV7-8,ASSLAGWSYRGDRNQPQH
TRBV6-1,ASSEASGTGNEKLF
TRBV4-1,ASSQGWGNTEAF
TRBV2,ASSEAGRRSYNEQF